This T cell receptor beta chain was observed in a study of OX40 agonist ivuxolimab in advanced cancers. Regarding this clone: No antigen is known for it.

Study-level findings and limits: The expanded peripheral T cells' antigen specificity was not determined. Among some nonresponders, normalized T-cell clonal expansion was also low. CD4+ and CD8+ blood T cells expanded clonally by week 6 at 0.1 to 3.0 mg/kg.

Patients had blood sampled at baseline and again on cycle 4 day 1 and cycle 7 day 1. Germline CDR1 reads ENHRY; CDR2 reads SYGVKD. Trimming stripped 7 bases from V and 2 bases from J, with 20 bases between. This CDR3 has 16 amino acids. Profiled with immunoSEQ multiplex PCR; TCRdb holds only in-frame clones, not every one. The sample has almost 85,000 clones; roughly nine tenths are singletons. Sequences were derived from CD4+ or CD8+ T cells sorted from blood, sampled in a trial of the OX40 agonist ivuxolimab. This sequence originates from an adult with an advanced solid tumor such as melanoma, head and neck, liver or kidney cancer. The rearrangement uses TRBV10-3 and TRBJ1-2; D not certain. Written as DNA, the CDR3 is TGTGCCATCACTGGCTCCAGACTAGAACCCAACTATGGCTACACCTTC. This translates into CAITGSRLEPNYGYTF.